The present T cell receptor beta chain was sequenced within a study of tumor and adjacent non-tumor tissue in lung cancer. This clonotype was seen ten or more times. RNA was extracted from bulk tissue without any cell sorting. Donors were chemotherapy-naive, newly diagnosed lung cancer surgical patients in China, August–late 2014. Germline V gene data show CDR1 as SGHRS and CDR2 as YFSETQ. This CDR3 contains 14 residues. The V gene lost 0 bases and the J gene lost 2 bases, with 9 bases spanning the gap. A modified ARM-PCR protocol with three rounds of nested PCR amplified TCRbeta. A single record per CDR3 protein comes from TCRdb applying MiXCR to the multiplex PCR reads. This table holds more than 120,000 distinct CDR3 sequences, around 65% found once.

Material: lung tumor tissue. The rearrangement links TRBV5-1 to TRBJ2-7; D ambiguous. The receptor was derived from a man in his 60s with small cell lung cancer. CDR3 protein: CASSLVAEPYEQYF. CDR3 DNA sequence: TGCGCCAGCAGCTTGGTGGCGGAACCCTACGAGCAGTACTTC. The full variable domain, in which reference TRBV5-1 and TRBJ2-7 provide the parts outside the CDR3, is KAGVTQTPRYLIKTRGQQVTLSCSPISGHRSVSWYQQTPGQGLQFLFEYFSETQRNKGNFPGRFSGRQFSNSRSEMNVSTLELGDSALYLCASSLVAEPYEQYFGPGTRLTVT.